This T cell receptor (beta chain) was captured in a study of T cells expressing NK-cell markers. Study at large: Among the eight sequenced donors, seven tested HCMV-seropositive and one tested seronegative.

UMIs accompanied the 5'RACE template switching by which TCR beta cDNA was made. TCRdb reworked the 5' RACE reads into one entry per CDR3 protein, no DNA. Its table lists 90,000 to 130,000 distinct CDR3 sequences. In the case of this clonotype: The antigen remains undetermined.

Overall study results and limits: For about 6 donors, the dominant NKG2C+ clonotypes made up about 1.0-8% of their CD8+ T cells. Also leading the CD3+CD56-NKG2C+ fraction in a handful of donors were these clonotypes.

The sequenced material came from blood T cells: a sorted CD56 or NKG2C T cell subset, CD4+ or CD8+ T cells, or bulk PBMC T cells (not recorded which). This TCR was recovered from a woman between 18 and 70 years old in good health.

This CDR3 is CASSLAGSGPLSPLHF. The chain employs TRBV7-9 and TRBJ1-6; TCRdb's D gene call, TRBD1, goes unchecked for lack of DNA. Germline CDR1 reads SEHNR; CDR2 reads FQNEAQ (reference sequence). The CDR3 has 16 residues. The complete variable domain, with remaining parts taken from reference TRBV7-9 and TRBJ1-6, reads DTGVSQNPRHKITKRGQNVTFRCDPISEHNRLYWYRQTLGQGPEFLTYFQNEAQLEKSRLLSDRFSAERPKGSFSTLEIQRTEQGDSAMYLCASSLAGSGPLSPLHFGNGTRLTVT.